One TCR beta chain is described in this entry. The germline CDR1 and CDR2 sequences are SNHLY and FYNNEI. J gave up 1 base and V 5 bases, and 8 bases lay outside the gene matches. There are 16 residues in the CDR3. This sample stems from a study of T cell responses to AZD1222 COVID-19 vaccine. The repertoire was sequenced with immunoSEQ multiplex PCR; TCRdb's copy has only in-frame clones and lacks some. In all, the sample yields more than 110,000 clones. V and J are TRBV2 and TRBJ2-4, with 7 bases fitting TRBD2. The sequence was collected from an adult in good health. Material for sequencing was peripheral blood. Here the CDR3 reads CASSPGTNRAKNIQYF. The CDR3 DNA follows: TGTGCCAGCAGTCCCGGGACTAATCGTGCCAAAAACATTCAGTACTTC. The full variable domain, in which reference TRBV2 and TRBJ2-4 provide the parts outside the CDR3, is EPEVTQTPSHQVTQMGQEVILRCVPISNHLYFYWYRQILGQKVEFLVSFYNNEISEKSEIFDDQFSVERPDGSNFTLKIRSTKLEDSAMYFCASSPGTNRAKNIQYFGAGTRLSVL.